Listed below are T cell receptor beta chains from one sample, sequenced in a study of CXCR3-negative and CXCR3-positive naive CD8 T cells. TCRdb processed the 5' RACE reads again and assigns one entry to each CDR3 protein, with no DNA. Recorded for this sample: tens of thousands of distinct CDR3 sequences. Material: naive CXCR3+ CD8+ T cells from blood. Receptors were obtained from a human donor in good health. Some clones in this sample may be carry-over from other donors' samples. Each CDR3 is given with its conserved first and last residue.

j_call	v_call	cdr3_aa
TRBJ1-4	TRBV3-1	CASSLRQGSNLGNEKLFF
TRBJ2-2	TRBV29-1	CSVEKGKNTGELFF
TRBJ2-7	TRBV18	CASSSRDRGTYEQYF
TRBJ1-1	TRBV4-1	CASSQDPQGVGMNTEAFF
TRBJ2-2	TRBV6-2/TRBV6-3	CASIYRGLDTGELFF
TRBJ2-1	TRBV20-1	CSAPGEAGYNEQFF
TRBJ2-1	TRBV7-6	CASSLASGGSEQFF
TRBJ2-7	TRBV5-1	CASSLVLAGFEQYF
TRBJ2-3	TRBV6-4	CASKDRANTDTQYF
TRBJ2-1	TRBV12-3/TRBV12-4	CASTTGALSNEQFF
TRBJ2-2	TRBV28	CASRLATGNTGELFF
TRBJ2-7	TRBV5-5	CASSSVTMGTSYEQYF
TRBJ1-2	TRBV4-3	CASSQDRGGYGYTF
TRBJ2-1	TRBV7-2	CASSFVQSNEQFF
TRBJ2-3	TRBV29-1	CSMEGTGRSTDTQYF
TRBJ1-2	TRBV2	CASRDSGQARDGYTF
TRBJ2-3	TRBV7-6	CASSQYSDTQYF
TRBJ1-1	TRBV7-6	CASSRGPNTEAFF